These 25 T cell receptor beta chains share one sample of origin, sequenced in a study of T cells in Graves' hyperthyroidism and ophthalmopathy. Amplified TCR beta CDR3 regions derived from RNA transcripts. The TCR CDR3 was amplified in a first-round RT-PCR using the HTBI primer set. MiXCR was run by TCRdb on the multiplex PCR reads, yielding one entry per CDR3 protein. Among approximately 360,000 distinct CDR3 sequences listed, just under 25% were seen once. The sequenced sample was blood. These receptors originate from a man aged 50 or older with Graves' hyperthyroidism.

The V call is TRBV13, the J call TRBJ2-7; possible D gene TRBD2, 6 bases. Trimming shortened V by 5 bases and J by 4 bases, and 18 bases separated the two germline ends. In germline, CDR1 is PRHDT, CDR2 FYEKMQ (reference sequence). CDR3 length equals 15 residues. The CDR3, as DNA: TGTGCCAGCAGCCTTAGCATAGGACGGGGGTACGAGCAGTACTTC. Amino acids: CASSLSIGRGYEQYF.

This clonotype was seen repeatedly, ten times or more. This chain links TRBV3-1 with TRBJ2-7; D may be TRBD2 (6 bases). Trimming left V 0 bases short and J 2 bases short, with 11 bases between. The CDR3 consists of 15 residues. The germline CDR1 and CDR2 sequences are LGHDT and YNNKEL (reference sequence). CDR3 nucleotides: TGTGCCAGCAGCCAAGATCCGGCTAGCGCCTACGAGCAGTACTTC. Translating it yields CASSQDPASAYEQYF.

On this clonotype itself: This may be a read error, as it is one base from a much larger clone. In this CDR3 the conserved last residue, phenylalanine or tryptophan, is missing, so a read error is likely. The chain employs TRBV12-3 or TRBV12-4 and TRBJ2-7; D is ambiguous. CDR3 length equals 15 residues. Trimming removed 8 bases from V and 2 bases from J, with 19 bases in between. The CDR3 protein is CASSLYFGHAYEQYL. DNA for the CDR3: TGTGCCAGCTCGCTCTATTTCGGGCATGCCTACGAGCAGTACCTC.

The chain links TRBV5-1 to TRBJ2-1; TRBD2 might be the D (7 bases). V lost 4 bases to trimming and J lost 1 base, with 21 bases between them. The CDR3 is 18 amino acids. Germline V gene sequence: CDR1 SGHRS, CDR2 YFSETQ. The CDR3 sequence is CASSKEVWRGGSYNEQFF. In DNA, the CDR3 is TGCGCCAGCAGCAAAGAAGTGTGGAGGGGGGGTTCCTACAATGAGCAGTTCTTC.

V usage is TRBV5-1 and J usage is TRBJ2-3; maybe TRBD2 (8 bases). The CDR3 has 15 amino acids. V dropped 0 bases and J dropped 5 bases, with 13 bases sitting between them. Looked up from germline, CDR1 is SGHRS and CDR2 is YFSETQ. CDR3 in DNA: TGCGCCAGCAGCTTGGGGGACAGCGGGGGAGATACGCAGTATTTT. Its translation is CASSLGDSGGDTQYF.

CDR3 nucleotide sequence: TGTGCCAGCAACAAGGGACAGCTCACCGGGGAGCTGTTTTTT. It is translated as CASNKGQLTGELFF. This chain connects TRBV9 to TRBJ2-2; 7 bases are a match to TRBD1. CDR1 and CDR2 from the germline V gene are SGDLS and YYNGEE. The CDR3 loop spans 14 amino acids. Unmatched junction bases numbered 6, after V lost 6 bases and J lost 4 bases. Drawing the rest from reference TRBV9 and TRBJ2-2, the complete variable domain is DSGVTQTPKHLITATGQRVTLRCSPRSGDLSVYWYQQSLDQGLQFLIQYYNGEERAKGNILERFSAQQFPDLHSELNLSSLELGDSALYFCASNKGQLTGELFFGEGSRLTVL.

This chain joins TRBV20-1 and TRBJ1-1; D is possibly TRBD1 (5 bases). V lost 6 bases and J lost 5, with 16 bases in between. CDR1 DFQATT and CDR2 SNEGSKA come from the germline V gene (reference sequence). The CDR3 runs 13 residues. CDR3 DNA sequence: TGCAGTGCCCGAGTGGGGCCGGGGACTGAAGCTTTCTTT. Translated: CSARVGPGTEAFF.

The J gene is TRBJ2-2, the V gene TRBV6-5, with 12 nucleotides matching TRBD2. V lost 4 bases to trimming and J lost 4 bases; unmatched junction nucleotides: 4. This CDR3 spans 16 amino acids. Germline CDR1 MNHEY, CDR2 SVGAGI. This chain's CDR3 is CASSFPLAGGTGELFF. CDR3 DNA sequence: TGTGCCAGCAGTTTCCCACTAGCGGGAGGCACCGGGGAGCTGTTTTTT.

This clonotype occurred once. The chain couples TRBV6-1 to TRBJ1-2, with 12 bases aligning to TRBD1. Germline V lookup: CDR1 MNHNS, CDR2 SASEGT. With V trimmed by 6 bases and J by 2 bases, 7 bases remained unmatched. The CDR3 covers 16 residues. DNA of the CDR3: TGTGCCAGCAGGGGACAGGGGGCGAAAACCAACTATGGCTACACCTTC. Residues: CASRGQGAKTNYGYTF.

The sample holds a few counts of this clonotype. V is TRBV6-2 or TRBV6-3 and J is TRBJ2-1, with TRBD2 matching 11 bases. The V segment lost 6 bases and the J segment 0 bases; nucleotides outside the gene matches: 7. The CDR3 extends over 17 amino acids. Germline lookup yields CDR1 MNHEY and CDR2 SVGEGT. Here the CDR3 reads CASRTGTSGTSYNEQFF. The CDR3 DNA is TGTGCCAGCAGAACCGGGACTAGCGGAACCTCCTACAATGAGCAGTTCTTC.

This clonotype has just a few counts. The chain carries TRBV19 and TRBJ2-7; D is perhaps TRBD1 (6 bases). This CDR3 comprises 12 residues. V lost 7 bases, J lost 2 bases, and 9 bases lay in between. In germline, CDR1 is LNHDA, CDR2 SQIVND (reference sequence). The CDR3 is CASKQGPYEQYF. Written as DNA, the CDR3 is TGTGCCAGTAAACAGGGACCCTACGAGCAGTACTTC. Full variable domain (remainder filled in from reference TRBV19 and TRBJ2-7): DGGITQSPKYLFRKEGQNVTLSCEQNLNHDAMYWYRQDPGQGLRLIYYSQIVNDFQKGDIAEGYSVSREKKESFPLTVTSAQKNPTAFYLCASKQGPYEQYFGPGTRLTVT.

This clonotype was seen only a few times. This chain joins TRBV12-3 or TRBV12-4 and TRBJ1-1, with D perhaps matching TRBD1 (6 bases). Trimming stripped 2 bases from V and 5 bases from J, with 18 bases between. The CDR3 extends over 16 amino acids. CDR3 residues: CASSLNTGPGGTEAFF. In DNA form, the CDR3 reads TGTGCCAGCAGTTTAAACACAGGGCCCGGGGGAACTGAAGCTTTCTTT.

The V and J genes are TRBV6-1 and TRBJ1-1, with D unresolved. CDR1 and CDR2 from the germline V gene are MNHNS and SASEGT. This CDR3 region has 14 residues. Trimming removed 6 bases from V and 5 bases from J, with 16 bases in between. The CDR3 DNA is TGTGCCAGCAGCCAGATTCAAGCACTGACTGAAGCTTTCTTT. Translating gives CASSQIQALTEAFF.

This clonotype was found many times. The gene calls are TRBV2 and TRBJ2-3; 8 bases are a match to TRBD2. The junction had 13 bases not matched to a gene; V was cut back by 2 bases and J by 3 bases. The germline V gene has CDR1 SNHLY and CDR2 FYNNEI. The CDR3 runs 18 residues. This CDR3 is CASSESLAGTPVTDTQYF. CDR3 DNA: TGTGCCAGCAGTGAAAGTCTAGCGGGCACCCCCGTGACAGATACGCAGTATTTT. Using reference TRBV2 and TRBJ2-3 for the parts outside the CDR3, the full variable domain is EPEVTQTPSHQVTQMGQEVILRCVPISNHLYFYWYRQILGQKVEFLVSFYNNEISEKSEIFDDQFSVERPDGSNFTLKIRSTKLEDSAMYFCASSESLAGTPVTDTQYFGPGTRLTVL.

CDR3: CASRKVAGGPLKTQYF. CDR3 coding DNA: TGTGCCAGTAGGAAGGTAGCGGGAGGGCCTCTTAAGACCCAGTACTTC. J is TRBJ2-5 and V is TRBV19, with 11 bases that match TRBD2. This CDR3 contains 16 residues. V lost 6 bases to trimming and J lost 6 bases; unmatched junction nucleotides: 12. In germline, CDR1 is LNHDA, CDR2 SQIVND (reference sequence).

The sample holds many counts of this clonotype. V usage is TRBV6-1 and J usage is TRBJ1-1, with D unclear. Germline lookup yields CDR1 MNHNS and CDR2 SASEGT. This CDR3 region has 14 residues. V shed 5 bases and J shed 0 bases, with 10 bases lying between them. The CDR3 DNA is TGTGCCAGCAGTCTCTCGATGTTGAACACTGAAGCTTTCTTT. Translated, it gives CASSLSMLNTEAFF.

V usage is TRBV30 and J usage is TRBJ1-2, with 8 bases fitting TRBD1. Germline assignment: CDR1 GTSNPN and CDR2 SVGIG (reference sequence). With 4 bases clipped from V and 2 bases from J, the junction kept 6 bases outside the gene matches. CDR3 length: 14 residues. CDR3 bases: TGTGCCTGGATAGGACAGGGTTTAAACTATGGCTACACCTTC. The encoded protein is CAWIGQGLNYGYTF.

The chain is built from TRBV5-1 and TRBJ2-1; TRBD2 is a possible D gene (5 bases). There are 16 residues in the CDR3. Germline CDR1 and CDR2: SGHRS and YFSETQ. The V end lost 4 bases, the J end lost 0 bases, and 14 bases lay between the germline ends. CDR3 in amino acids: CASSIRGVGSYNEQFF. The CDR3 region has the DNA TGCGCCAGCAGCATTCGGGGAGTTGGCTCCTACAATGAGCAGTTCTTC.

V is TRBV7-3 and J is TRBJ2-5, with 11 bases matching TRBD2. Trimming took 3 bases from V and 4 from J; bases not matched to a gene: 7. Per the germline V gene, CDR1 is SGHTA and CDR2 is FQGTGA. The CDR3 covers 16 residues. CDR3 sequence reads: CASSLELAGEGETQYF. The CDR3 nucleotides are TGTGCCAGCAGCTTGGAACTAGCGGGAGAAGGAGAGACCCAGTACTTC.

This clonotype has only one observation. The CDR3 coding sequence is TGTGCCACCAACGAACAGGTTTACTACGAGCAGTACTTC. It is translated as CATNEQVYYEQYF. The chain uses TRBV25-1 and TRBJ2-7; D is possibly TRBD1 (5 bases). The length of the CDR3 is 13 residues. Trimming took off 10 bases at V and 3 bases at J, with 16 bases between the two ends. CDR1 is MGHDK, CDR2 SYGVNS, per germline.

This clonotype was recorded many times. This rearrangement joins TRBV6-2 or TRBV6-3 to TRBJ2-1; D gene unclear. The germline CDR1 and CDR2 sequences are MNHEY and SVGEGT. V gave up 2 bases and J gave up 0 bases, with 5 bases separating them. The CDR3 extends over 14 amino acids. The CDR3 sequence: CASSYRSSYNEQFF. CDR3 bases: TGTGCCAGCAGTTACCGGAGCTCCTACAATGAGCAGTTCTTC.

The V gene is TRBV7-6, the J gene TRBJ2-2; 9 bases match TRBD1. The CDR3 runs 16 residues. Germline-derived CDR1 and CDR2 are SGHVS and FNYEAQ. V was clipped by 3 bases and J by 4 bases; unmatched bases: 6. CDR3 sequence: CASSFTGGGVTGELFF. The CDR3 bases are TGTGCCAGCAGCTTTACAGGGGGCGGCGTCACCGGGGAGCTGTTTTTT.

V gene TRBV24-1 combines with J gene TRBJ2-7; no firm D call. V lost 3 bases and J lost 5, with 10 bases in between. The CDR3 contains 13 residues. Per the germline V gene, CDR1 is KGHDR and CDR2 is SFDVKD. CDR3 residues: CATSDPLFHEQYF. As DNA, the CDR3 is TGTGCCACCAGTGATCCCCTTTTTCACGAGCAGTACTTC.

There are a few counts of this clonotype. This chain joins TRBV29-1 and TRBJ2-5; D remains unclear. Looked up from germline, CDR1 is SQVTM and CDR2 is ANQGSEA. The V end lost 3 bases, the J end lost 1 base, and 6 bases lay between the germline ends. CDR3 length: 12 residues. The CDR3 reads CSVDRLQETQYF. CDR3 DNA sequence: TGCAGCGTTGACCGACTCCAAGAGACCCAGTACTTC.

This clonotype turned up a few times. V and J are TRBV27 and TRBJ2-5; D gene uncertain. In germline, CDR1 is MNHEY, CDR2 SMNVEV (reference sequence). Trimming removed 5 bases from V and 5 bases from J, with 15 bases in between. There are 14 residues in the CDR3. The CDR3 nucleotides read TGTGCCAGCAGTCTAGGAAGCTTGACGGAGACCCAGTACTTC. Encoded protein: CASSLGSLTETQYF.